Below, 17 T cell receptor beta chains from the same sample are listed, as sequenced in a study of control samples from healthy donors and cancer patients. The repertoire was sequenced with immunoSEQ multiplex PCR; TCRdb's copy has only in-frame clones and lacks some. The data contain about 55,000 clones, around 97% of them singletons. The sample was blood. The receptors shown here come from a woman aged 30 to 39 in good health.

This clone was detected only a few times. The chain is built from TRBV29-1 and TRBJ1-4; possible D gene TRBD1, 6 bases. The CDR3 is 13 residues long. With 6 bases removed from V and 4 bases from J, the gap between germline ends came to 12 bases. The germline V gene encodes CDR1 SQVTM and CDR2 ANQGSEA. The CDR3 bases are TGCAGCGTCCGGACAGACCTTAATGAAAAACTGTTTTTT. This encodes CSVRTDLNEKLFF.

V and J are TRBV29-1 and TRBJ1-2; a possible D gene is TRBD1 (6 bases). This CDR3 comprises 12 residues. Germline lookup yields CDR1 SQVTM and CDR2 ANQGSEA. Trimming pared 3 bases from V and 8 bases from J, leaving 13 bases between. The CDR3 loop reads CSVEGRGWGYTF. DNA for the CDR3: TGCAGCGTTGAGGGCAGGGGTTGGGGCTACACCTTC.

The chain carries TRBV5-1 and TRBJ2-2; a possible D gene is TRBD2 (5 bases). CDR1 is SGHRS, CDR2 YFSETQ, per germline. The CDR3 is 13 amino acids. V dropped 2 bases and J dropped 13 bases, with 15 bases sitting between them. This CDR3 reads CASSFVPERALFF. The CDR3 DNA reads TGCGCCAGCAGCTTCGTCCCCGAGAGGGCGCTGTTTTTT. Looking up the rest from reference TRBV5-1 and TRBJ2-2 gives the full variable domain: KAGVTQTPRYLIKTRGQQVTLSCSPISGHRSVSWYQQTPGQGLQFLFEYFSETQRNKGNFPGRFSGRQFSNSRSEMNVSTLELGDSALYLCASSFVPERALFFGEGSRLTVL.

V is TRBV4-1 and J is TRBJ2-7; D is undetermined. The CDR3 contains 13 residues. Germline loops: CDR1 MGHRA, CDR2 YSYEKL. Trimming took off 4 bases at V and 6 bases at J, with 13 bases between the two ends. DNA of the CDR3: TGCGCCAGCAGCCCATCGCTCGTTAGCGAGCAGTACTTC. It codes for CASSPSLVSEQYF.

The chain carries TRBV20-1 and TRBJ1-5, with D perhaps matching TRBD1 (5 bases). The V gene's germline CDR1 is DFQATT and CDR2 SNEGSKA (reference sequence). Between the trimmed V and J ends, which lost 3 bases and 8 bases, there was a span of 20 bases. This CDR3 is 15 amino acids long. The CDR3 here is CSASEAGLNFKPQHF. CDR3 sequence (DNA): TGCAGTGCTAGTGAAGCAGGGTTGAATTTCAAGCCCCAGCATTTT.

This clone was observed once. The chain employs TRBV6-6 and TRBJ2-1; 8 bases map to TRBD1. CDR3 size: 13 residues. V gave up 6 bases and J gave up 10 bases; unmatched junction bases: 8. Germline-derived CDR1 and CDR2 are MNHNY and SVGAGI (reference sequence). The CDR3 sequence: CASSRQDRAEQFF. The CDR3 DNA reads as TGTGCCAGCAGCCGCCAGGACAGGGCGGAGCAGTTCTTC.

This rearrangement joins TRBV2 to TRBJ1-2, with unresolved D. V lost 1 base and J 5 bases, leaving 8 bases between the germline ends. Germline loops: CDR1 SNHLY, CDR2 FYNNEI. The CDR3 length is 13 residues. CDR3 DNA sequence: TGTGCCAGCAGTGAAGGCCGGGGATATGGCTACACCTTC. Translation: CASSEGRGYGYTF.

The chain uses TRBV28 and TRBJ1-1; D is undetermined. CDR1 is MDHEN and CDR2 is SYDVKM in the germline V gene. The CDR3 is 11 residues long. V dropped 7 bases and J dropped 8 bases, with 11 bases sitting between them. For the CDR3, the DNA is TGTGCCAGCACTTCCAACCGAGAAGCTTTCTTT. The encoded protein is CASTSNREAFF.

This clone was counted a single time. The rearrangement joins TRBV6-5 to TRBJ2-6; D is unclear. The ends were cut back, 1 base at V and 4 bases at J, with 5 bases in the middle. Germline values: CDR1 MNHEY, CDR2 SVGAGI. The CDR3 covers 14 residues. CDR3 sequence reads: CASSYYPGANVLTF. Here the CDR3 DNA reads TGTGCCAGCAGTTACTACCCCGGGGCCAACGTCCTGACTTTC.

The rearrangement links TRBV5-4 to TRBJ2-5; 9 bases fit TRBD2. CDR3 length: 15 amino acids. The V gene end was trimmed by 4 bases and the J gene end by 4 bases; junction bases not matched to a gene: 8. Germline assignment: CDR1 SGHNT and CDR2 YYREEE (reference sequence). CDR3 bases: TGTGCCAGCAGCGGATTTAGCGGGAGCCGAGAGACCCAGTACTTC. Translation gives CASSGFSGSRETQYF.

The V call is TRBV30, the J call TRBJ2-1; D perhaps matches TRBD1 (5 bases). CDR1 and CDR2 from the germline V gene are GTSNPN and SVGIG (reference sequence). With 3 bases removed from V and 5 bases from J, the gap between germline ends came to 8 bases. The CDR3 is made up of 12 amino acids. Here the CDR3 reads CAWRQGHNEQFF. In DNA form, the CDR3 reads TGTGCCTGGAGGCAGGGCCACAATGAGCAGTTCTTC.

The V and J genes are TRBV9 and TRBJ2-5; D possibly corresponds to TRBD1 (5 bases). The germline gives CDR1 SGDLS, CDR2 YYNGEE. V shed 4 bases and J shed 0 bases, with 19 bases lying between them. The CDR3 extends over 17 amino acids. The CDR3 bases are TGTGCCAGCAGCCAGACAGAAAGGGCTACTTACCAAGAGACCCAGTACTTC. The encoded protein is CASSQTERATYQETQYF.

J is TRBJ2-6 and V is TRBV10-1; D not certain. V lost 6 bases to trimming and J lost 0 bases, with 9 bases between them. Germline V gives CDR1 WNHNN, CDR2 SYGVQD (reference sequence). CDR3 length equals 15 residues. CDR3 sequence: CASRPLNSGANVLTF. As DNA, the CDR3 is TGCGCCAGCAGGCCCCTTAACTCTGGGGCCAACGTCCTGACTTTC.

The chain links TRBV19 to TRBJ2-7; 9 bases map to TRBD1. The CDR3 is made up of 16 amino acids. Germline CDR1 LNHDA, CDR2 SQIVND (reference sequence). Trimming removed 7 bases from V and 3 bases from J; junction bases left unmatched: 13. The CDR3 loop reads CASTQDRDRDHYEQYF. CDR3 DNA sequence: TGTGCCAGTACCCAGGACCGGGACAGGGATCACTACGAGCAGTACTTC.

The chain joins TRBV4-2 to TRBJ1-1; D perhaps matches TRBD1 (6 bases). Germline CDR1 reads LGHNA; CDR2 reads YNFKEQ. The CDR3 is 15 amino acids. V lost 3 bases to trimming and J lost 4 bases, with 15 bases between them. The CDR3 DNA is TGTGCCAGCAGCCAGTCAGAGGGGGGGGTCACTGAAGCTTTCTTT. This sequence encodes CASSQSEGGVTEAFF.

Only one count was recorded for this clone. This chain connects TRBV29-1 to TRBJ1-4; no firm D call. From germline, CDR1 is SQVTM and CDR2 ANQGSEA. Trimming pared 4 bases from V and 1 base from J, leaving 7 bases between. The CDR3 sequence is 13 residues long. The DNA of the CDR3 is TGCAGCGTTGTCGGGGTAACTAATGAAAAACTGTTTTTT. It specifies CSVVGVTNEKLFF.

In DNA, the CDR3 is TGTGCCAGCAGTTTAAGGATCAAGAGCACAGATACGCAGTATTTT. Translating it yields CASSLRIKSTDTQYF. The gene calls are TRBV28 and TRBJ2-3; unclear D gene. V was pared by 2 bases and J by 0 bases, with 9 bases between. Looked up from germline, CDR1 is MDHEN and CDR2 is SYDVKM. The CDR3 is made up of 15 amino acids.